This note documents a single TCR beta chain sequence. The antigen remains undetermined. This sample was included in a study of beta chain features in type 1 diabetes. General study findings and limits: All four CD4+ subsets from Type 1 diabetes patients carried moderately but significantly shorter TCRB CDR3s. Patients with type 1 diabetes carried fewer insertions and had more deletions at their VDJ junctions. Whether HLA type affects TCRB rearrangement stayed undetermined in the present work.

The sequenced template was cDNA made from the entire isolated RNA. Here immunoSEQ multiplex PCR was the method, and the copy in TCRdb shows in-frame clones only, minus some. The sample carries roughly 400,000 clones, around 9.6% recorded once. The V end was cut by 6 bases, the J end by 8 bases, with 16 bases between. From germline, CDR1 is LNHDA and CDR2 SQIVND (reference sequence). The CDR3 is made up of 13 amino acids. Material: central memory CD4+ T cells from blood. The receptor was derived from a man aged 25 to 40 with type 1 diabetes. The chain couples TRBV19 to TRBJ2-5; a weak D match, TRBD2 (6 bases). CDR3 in DNA: TGTGCCAGTAGAGGACGACTGGCGGGAACCCAGTACTTC. This encodes CASRGRLAGTQYF.